This T cell receptor beta chain is drawn from a study of T cell responses to AZD1222 COVID-19 vaccine. About this clone: Its antigen remains unidentified.

Here immunoSEQ multiplex PCR was the method, and the copy in TCRdb shows in-frame clones only, minus some. In the table there are just under 80,000 clones, roughly nine tenths of which are singletons. Overall study results and limits: White British donors predominated, females outnumbered males, and clonal diversity was possibly underestimated. Of spike-specific TCRs, nearly half reportedly target regions left unmutated in variants.

This clonotype was obtained from an adult who received the AZD1222 COVID-19 vaccine. Here the sequenced sample was peripheral blood, taken 28 days after the second AZD1222 dose.

The CDR3 sequence: CASSGTANQPQHF. For the CDR3, the DNA is TGTGCCAGCAGCGGGACAGCCAATCAGCCCCAGCATTTT. This chain joins TRBV5-8 and TRBJ1-5; 7 bases line up with TRBD1. Per the germline V gene, CDR1 is SGHTS and CDR2 is YDEGEE. V was pared by 4 bases and J by 3 bases, with 1 base of the junction left unmatched. The CDR3 loop spans 13 amino acids.